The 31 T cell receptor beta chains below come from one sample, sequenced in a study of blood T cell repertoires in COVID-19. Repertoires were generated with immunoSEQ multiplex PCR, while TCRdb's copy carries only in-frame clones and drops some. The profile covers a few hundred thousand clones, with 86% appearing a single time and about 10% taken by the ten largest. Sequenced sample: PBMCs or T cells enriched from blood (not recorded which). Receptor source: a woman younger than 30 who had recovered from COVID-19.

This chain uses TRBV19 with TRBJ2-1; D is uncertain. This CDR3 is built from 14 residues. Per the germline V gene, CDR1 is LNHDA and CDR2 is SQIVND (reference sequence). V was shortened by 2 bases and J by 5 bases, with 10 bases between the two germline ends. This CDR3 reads CASSIRHSHNEQFF. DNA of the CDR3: TGTGCCAGTAGTATACGGCACAGCCACAATGAGCAGTTCTTC.

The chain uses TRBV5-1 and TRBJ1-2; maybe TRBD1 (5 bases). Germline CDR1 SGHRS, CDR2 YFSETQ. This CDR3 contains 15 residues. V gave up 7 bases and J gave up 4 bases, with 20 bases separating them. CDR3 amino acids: CASRLGEGLSYGYTF. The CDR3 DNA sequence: TGCGCCAGCCGCCTGGGGGAGGGGTTGAGCTATGGCTACACCTTC.

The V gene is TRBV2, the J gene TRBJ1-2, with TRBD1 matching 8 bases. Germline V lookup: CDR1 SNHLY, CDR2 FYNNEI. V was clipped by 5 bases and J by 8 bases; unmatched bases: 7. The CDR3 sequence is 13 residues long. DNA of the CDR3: TGTGCCAGCAGTAGACAGGGGTATCGAGGCTACACCTTC. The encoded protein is CASSRQGYRGYTF.

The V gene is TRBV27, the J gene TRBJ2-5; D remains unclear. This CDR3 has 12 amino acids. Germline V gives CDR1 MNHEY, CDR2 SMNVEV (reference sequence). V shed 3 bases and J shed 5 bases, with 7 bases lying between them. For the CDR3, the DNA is TGTGCCAGCAGTTTCGTCGGGGAGACCCAGTACTTC. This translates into CASSFVGETQYF.

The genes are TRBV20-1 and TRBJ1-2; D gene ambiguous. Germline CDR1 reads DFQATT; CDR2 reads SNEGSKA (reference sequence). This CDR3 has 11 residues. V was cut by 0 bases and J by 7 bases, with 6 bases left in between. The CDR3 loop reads CSARDLAGYTF. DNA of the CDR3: TGCAGTGCTAGAGATCTGGCTGGCTACACCTTC.

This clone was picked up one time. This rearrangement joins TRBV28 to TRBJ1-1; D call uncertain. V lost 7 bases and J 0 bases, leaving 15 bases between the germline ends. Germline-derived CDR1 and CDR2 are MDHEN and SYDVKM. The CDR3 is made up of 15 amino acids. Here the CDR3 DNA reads TGTGCCAGCACCGACGGACTGTCGATGAACACTGAAGCTTTCTTT. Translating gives CASTDGLSMNTEAFF.

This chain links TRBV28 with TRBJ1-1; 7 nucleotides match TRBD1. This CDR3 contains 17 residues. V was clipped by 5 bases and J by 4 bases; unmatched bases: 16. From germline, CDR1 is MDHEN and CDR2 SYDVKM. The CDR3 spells CASSPLGQVWGGTEAFF. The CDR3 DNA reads TGTGCCAGCAGTCCCCTCGGACAGGTATGGGGAGGCACTGAAGCTTTCTTT.

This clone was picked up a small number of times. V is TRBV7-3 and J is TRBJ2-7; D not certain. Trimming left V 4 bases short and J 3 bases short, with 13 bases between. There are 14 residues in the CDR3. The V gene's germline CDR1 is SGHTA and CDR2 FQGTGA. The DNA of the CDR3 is TGTGCCAGCAGCTCGAAAATGGGCGTCTACGAGCAGTACTTC. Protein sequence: CASSSKMGVYEQYF.

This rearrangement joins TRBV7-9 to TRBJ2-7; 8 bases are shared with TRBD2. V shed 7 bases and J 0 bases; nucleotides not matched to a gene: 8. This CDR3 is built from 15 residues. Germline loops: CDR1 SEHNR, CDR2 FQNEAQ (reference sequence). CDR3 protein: CASTLQAGGSYEQYF. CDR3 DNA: TGTGCCAGCACCCTCCAGGCGGGAGGCTCCTACGAGCAGTACTTC.

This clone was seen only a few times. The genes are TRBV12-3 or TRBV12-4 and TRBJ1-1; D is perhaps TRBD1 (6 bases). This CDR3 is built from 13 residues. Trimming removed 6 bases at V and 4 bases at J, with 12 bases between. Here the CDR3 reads CASSRGYITEAFF. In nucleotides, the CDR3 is TGTGCCAGCAGCAGGGGATACATCACTGAAGCTTTCTTT.

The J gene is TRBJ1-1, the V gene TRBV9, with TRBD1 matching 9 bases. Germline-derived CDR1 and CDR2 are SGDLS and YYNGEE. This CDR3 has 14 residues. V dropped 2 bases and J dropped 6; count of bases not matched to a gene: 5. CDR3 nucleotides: TGTGCCAGCAGCGTCGGGACAGGGTTATCTGAAGCTTTCTTT. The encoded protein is CASSVGTGLSEAFF.

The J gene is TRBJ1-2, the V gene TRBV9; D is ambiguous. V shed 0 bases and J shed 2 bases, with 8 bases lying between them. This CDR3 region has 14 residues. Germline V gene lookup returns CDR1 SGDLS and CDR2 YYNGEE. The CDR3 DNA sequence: TGTGCCAGCAGCGTAGTAACGGGGAACTATGGCTACACCTTC. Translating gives CASSVVTGNYGYTF. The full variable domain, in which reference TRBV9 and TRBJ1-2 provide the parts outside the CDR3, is DSGVTQTPKHLITATGQRVTLRCSPRSGDLSVYWYQQSLDQGLQFLIQYYNGEERAKGNILERFSAQQFPDLHSELNLSSLELGDSALYFCASSVVTGNYGYTFGSGTRLTVV.

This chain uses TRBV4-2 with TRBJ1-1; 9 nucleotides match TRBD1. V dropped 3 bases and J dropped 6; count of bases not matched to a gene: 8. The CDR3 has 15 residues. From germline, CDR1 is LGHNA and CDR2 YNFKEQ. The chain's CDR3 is CASSQGQGDGSEAFF. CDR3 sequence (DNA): TGTGCCAGCAGCCAGGGACAGGGAGATGGGTCTGAAGCTTTCTTT.

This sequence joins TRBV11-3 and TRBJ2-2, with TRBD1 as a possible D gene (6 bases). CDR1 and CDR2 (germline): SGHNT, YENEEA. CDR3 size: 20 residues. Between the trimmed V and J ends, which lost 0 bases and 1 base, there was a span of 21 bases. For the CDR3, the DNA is TGTGCCAGCAGCTTAGAAAGGCCCGACCTAGGGACATTGAACACCGGGGAGCTGTTTTTT. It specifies CASSLERPDLGTLNTGELFF.

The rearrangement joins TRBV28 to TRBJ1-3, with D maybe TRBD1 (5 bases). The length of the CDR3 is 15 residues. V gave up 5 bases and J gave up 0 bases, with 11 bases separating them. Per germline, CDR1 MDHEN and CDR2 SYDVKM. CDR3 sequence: CASSLGTFSGNTIYF. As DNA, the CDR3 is TGTGCCAGCAGTCTAGGGACTTTCTCTGGAAACACCATATATTTT. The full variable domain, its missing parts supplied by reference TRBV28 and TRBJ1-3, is DVKVTQSSRYLVKRTGEKVFLECVQDMDHENMFWYRQDPGLGLRLIYFSYDVKMKEKGDIPEGYSVSREKKERFSLILESASTNQTSMYLCASSLGTFSGNTIYFGEGSWLTVV.

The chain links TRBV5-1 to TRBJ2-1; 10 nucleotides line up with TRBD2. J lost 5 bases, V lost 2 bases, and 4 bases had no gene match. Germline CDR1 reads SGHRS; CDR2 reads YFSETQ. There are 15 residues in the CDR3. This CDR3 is CASSLGTSADNEQFF. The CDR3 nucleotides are TGCGCCAGCAGCTTAGGGACTAGCGCTGACAATGAGCAGTTCTTC.

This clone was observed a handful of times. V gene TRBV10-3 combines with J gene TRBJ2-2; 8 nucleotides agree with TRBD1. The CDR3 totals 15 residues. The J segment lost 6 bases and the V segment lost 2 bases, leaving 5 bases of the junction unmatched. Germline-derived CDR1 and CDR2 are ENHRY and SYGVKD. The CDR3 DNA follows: TGTGCCATCAGTGAGCCTGGGACAGGCGCCGGGGAGCTGTTTTTT. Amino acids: CAISEPGTGAGELFF.

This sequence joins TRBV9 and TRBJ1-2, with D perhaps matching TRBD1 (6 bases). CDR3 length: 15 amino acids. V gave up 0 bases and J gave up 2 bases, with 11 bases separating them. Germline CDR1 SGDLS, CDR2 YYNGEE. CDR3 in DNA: TGTGCCAGCAGCGTAGGGGTCAGGGGAAACTATGGCTACACCTTC. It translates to CASSVGVRGNYGYTF.

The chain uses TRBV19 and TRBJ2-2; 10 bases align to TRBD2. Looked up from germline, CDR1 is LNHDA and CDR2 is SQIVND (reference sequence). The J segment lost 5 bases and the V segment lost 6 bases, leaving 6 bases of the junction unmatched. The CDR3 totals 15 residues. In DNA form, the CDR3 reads TGTGCCAGTAGCTGGACTAGCGGCATGACCGGGGAGCTGTTTTTT. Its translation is CASSWTSGMTGELFF.

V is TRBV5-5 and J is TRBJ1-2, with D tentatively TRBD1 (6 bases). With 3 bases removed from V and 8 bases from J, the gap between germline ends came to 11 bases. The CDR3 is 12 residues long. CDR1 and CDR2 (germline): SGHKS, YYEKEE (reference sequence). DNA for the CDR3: TGTGCCAGCAGCTCTACAGGGCACGGCTACACCTTC. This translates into CASSSTGHGYTF.

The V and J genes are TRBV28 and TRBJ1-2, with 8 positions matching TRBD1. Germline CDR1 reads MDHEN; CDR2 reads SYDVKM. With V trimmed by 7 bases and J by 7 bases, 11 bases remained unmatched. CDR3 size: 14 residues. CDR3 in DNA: TGTGCCAGCAACCCTGCAGGGGGCGGAGTTGGCTACACCTTC. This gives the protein CASNPAGGGVGYTF.

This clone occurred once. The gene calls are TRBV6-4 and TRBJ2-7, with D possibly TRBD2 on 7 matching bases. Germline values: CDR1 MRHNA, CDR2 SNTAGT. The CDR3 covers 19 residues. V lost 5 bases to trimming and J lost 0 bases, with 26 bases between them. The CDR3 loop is CASSLRGGAERTVSYEQYF. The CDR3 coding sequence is TGTGCCAGCAGTCTAAGAGGGGGGGCGGAGCGGACCGTCTCCTACGAGCAGTACTTC.

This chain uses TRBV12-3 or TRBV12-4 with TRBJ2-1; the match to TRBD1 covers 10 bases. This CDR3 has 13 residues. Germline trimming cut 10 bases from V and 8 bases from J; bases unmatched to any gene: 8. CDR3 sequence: CAIMGQGRDEQFF. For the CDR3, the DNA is TGTGCCATAATGGGACAGGGGCGGGATGAGCAGTTCTTC.

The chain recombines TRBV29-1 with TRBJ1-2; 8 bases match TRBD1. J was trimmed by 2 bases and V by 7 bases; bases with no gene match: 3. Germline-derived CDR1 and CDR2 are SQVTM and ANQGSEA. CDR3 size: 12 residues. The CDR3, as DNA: TGCAGCGGCGGGGACAGGAACTATGGCTACACCTTC. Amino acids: CSGGDRNYGYTF.

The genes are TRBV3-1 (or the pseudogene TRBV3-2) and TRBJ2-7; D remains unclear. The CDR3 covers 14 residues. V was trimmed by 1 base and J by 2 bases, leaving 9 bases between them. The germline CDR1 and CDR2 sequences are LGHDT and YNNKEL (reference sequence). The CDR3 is CASSQATMAYEQYF. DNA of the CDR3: TGTGCCAGCAGCCAAGCAACAATGGCCTACGAGCAGTACTTC.

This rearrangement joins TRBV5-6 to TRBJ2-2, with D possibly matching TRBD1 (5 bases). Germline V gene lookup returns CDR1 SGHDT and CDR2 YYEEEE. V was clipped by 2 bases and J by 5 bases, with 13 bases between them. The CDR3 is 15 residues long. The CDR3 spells CASSLVGRWTGELFF. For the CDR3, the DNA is TGTGCCAGCAGCTTAGTGGGGCGGTGGACCGGGGAGCTGTTTTTT.

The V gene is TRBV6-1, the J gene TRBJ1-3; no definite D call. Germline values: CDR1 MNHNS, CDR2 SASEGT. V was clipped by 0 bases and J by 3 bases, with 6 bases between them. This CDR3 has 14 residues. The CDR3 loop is CASSEAGSGNTIYF. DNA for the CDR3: TGTGCCAGCAGTGAAGCGGGCAGTGGAAACACCATATATTTT.

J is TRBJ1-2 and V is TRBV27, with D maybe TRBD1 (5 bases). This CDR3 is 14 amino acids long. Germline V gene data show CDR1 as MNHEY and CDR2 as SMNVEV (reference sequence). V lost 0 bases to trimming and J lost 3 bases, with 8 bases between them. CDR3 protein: CASSLSGPHYGYTF. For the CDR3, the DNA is TGTGCCAGCAGTTTATCGGGGCCACACTATGGCTACACCTTC.

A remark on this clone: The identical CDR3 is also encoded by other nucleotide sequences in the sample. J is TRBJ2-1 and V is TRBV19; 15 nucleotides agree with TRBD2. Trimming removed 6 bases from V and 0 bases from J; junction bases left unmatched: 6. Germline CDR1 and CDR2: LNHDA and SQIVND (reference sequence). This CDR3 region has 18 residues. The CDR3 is CASSPGLAGGSSYNEQFF. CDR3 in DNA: TGTGCCAGTAGCCCGGGACTAGCGGGAGGTAGCTCCTACAATGAGCAGTTCTTC.

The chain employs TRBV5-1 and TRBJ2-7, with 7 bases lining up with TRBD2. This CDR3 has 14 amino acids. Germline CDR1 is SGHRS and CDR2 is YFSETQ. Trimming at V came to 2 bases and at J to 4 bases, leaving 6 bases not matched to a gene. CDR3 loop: CASSLSLADYEQYF. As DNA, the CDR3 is TGCGCCAGCAGCTTATCTCTAGCGGATTACGAGCAGTACTTC.

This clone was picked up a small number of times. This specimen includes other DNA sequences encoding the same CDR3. This chain's CDR3 is CASRLTGGSPLHF. The CDR3 region has the DNA TGTGCCAGCAGATTGACAGGGGGTTCACCCCTCCACTTT. The rearrangement joins TRBV28 to TRBJ1-6; 9 bases match TRBD1. With V trimmed by 6 bases and J by 9 bases, 3 bases remained unmatched. Germline-derived CDR1 and CDR2 are MDHEN and SYDVKM. The length of the CDR3 is 13 residues.